These 28 T cell receptor beta chains came from one sample sequenced in a study of blood T cell repertoires in COVID-19. TCRdb's copy holds only in-frame clones and misses some; the assay was immunoSEQ multiplex PCR. This repertoire shows around 160,000 clones, roughly 82% found once; its top ten account for roughly 9.6%. The specimen was PBMCs or T cells enriched from blood (not recorded which). All receptors derive from a man between 50 and 59 years old who had recovered from COVID-19.

This chain connects TRBV7-8 to TRBJ2-1; TRBD2 agrees at 7 bases. J was trimmed by 13 bases and V by 5 bases; bases with no gene match: 5. CDR3 length: 11 residues. CDR1 and CDR2 from the germline V gene are SGHVS and FQNEAQ. In DNA, the CDR3 is TGTGCCAGCAGCAAGGGGACTACCCAGTTCTTC. Protein sequence: CASSKGTTQFF.

The chain is built from TRBV6-1 and TRBJ1-5; D unresolved. CDR3 length: 14 amino acids. With 1 base removed from V and 3 bases from J, the gap between germline ends came to 7 bases. Looked up from germline, CDR1 is MNHNS and CDR2 is SASEGT. Here the CDR3 DNA reads TGTGCCAGCAGTGAAGGGGAGGCCAATCAGCCCCAGCATTTT. As protein: CASSEGEANQPQHF.

This clone was observed a single time. This chain links TRBV2 with TRBJ2-2, with a weak D call TRBD1 (6 bases). CDR1 is SNHLY, CDR2 FYNNEI, per germline. This CDR3 region has 13 residues. Trimming stripped 6 bases from V and 3 bases from J, with 8 bases between. CDR3 protein: CASRSGDTGELFF. In nucleotides, the CDR3 is TGTGCCAGCAGATCAGGGGACACCGGGGAGCTGTTTTTT.

This sequence joins TRBV28 and TRBJ1-5; TRBD1 agrees at 9 bases. The CDR3 covers 15 residues. The ends lost 5 bases at V and 7 bases at J; junction bases unmatched: 9. From germline, CDR1 is MDHEN and CDR2 SYDVKM. The CDR3 region is CASSPEGQGYQPQHF. The CDR3 nucleotides read TGTGCCAGCAGTCCAGAAGGACAGGGGTACCAGCCCCAGCATTTT.

V is TRBV6-1 and J is TRBJ2-7; 8 bases agree with TRBD2. The CDR3 length is 16 residues. With V trimmed by 1 base and J by 7 bases, 12 bases remained unmatched. The germline V gene encodes CDR1 MNHNS and CDR2 SASEGT. The CDR3 here is CASSEGPGRGAGEQYF. The CDR3 coding sequence is TGTGCCAGCAGTGAAGGCCCCGGGCGGGGGGCTGGGGAGCAGTACTTC.

CDR3 loop: CASSFKGSYEQYF. The CDR3 DNA sequence: TGTGCCAGCAGCTTCAAAGGGAGCTACGAGCAGTACTTC. The V gene is TRBV7-3, the J gene TRBJ2-7; D may be TRBD2 (5 bases). Trimming removed 3 bases from V and 3 bases from J, with 9 bases in between. Germline V gives CDR1 SGHTA, CDR2 FQGTGA. CDR3 length: 13 residues.

This clone is a singleton in its sample. The rearrangement links TRBV5-1 to TRBJ2-6, with D possibly TRBD1 on 5 matching bases. V gave up 2 bases and J gave up 0 bases, with 9 bases separating them. The germline V gene has CDR1 SGHRS and CDR2 YFSETQ. This CDR3 has 16 amino acids. CDR3 amino acids: CASSLGAHSGANVLTF. CDR3 nucleotides: TGCGCCAGCAGCTTAGGGGCCCACTCTGGGGCCAACGTCCTGACTTTC.

This chain joins TRBV18 and TRBJ1-2; D is possibly TRBD1 (6 bases). This CDR3 spans 14 amino acids. Trimming cost V 3 bases and J 4 bases, with 12 bases left between them. Germline CDR1 is KGHSH and CDR2 is LQKENI. Here the CDR3 DNA reads TGTGCCAGCTCACCTCAGGGGCCTATCTATGGCTACACCTTC. This translates into CASSPQGPIYGYTF.

The chain carries TRBV21-1 and TRBJ2-7; no check of the table's D call, TRBD1, against the DNA was made. TRBV21-1 is recorded as a pseudogene. CDR3 size: 17 residues. The CDR3 loop reads CASSKCPGQSLSYEQYF. CDR3 nucleotide sequence: TGTGCCAGCAGCAAATGTCCCGGACAGTCCTTGAGCTACGAGCAGTACTTC.

V usage is TRBV6-1 and J usage is TRBJ2-7; maybe TRBD1 (6 bases). Germline assignment: CDR1 MNHNS and CDR2 SASEGT. Trimming stripped 1 base from V and 5 bases from J, with 9 bases between. CDR3 length: 13 residues. The CDR3 sequence is CASSEDRAHEQYF. CDR3 nucleotides: TGTGCCAGCAGTGAAGACAGGGCCCACGAGCAGTACTTC.

V is TRBV5-1 and J is TRBJ2-7; the D gene is possibly TRBD1 (6 bases). Germline V gene sequence: CDR1 SGHRS, CDR2 YFSETQ. This CDR3 spans 14 amino acids. Trimming shortened V by 3 bases and J by 5 bases, and 15 bases separated the two germline ends. CDR3 sequence: CASSSGQPVHEQYF. CDR3 coding DNA: TGCGCCAGCAGCTCGGGACAACCTGTCCACGAGCAGTACTTC.

The rearrangement joins TRBV5-1 to TRBJ1-3; no firm D call. This CDR3 has 17 amino acids. Trimming shortened V by 0 bases and J by 0 bases, and 13 bases separated the two germline ends. CDR1 is SGHRS and CDR2 is YFSETQ in the germline V gene. CDR3 in amino acids: CASSLVMPGTSGNTIYF. The CDR3, as DNA: TGCGCCAGCAGCTTGGTTATGCCGGGAACCTCTGGAAACACCATATATTTT.

The CDR3: CASSRAGPGNTIYF. CDR3 bases: TGTGCCAGCAGCCGGGCGGGGCCTGGAAACACCATATATTTT. V is TRBV27 and J is TRBJ1-3; tentatively, D is TRBD1 (5 bases). The CDR3 contains 14 residues. Germline loops: CDR1 MNHEY, CDR2 SMNVEV (reference sequence). The V end was cut by 6 bases, the J end by 2 bases, with 11 bases between.

The chain uses TRBV12-3 or TRBV12-4 and TRBJ1-1; D perhaps matches TRBD1 (5 bases). The CDR3 contains 12 residues. The V and J ends lost 8 bases and 4 bases respectively, with 11 bases between them. CDR3 bases: TGTGCCAGCGGGGACTCTCTCACTGAAGCTTTCTTT. The encoded protein is CASGDSLTEAFF.

This clone was observed once. The chain carries TRBV10-3 and TRBJ1-1; 9 bases align to TRBD1. J was trimmed by 0 bases and V by 6 bases; bases with no gene match: 2. Per germline, CDR1 ENHRY and CDR2 SYGVKD. The CDR3 has 14 residues. CDR3 in amino acids: CAIRTGGLNTEAFF. The CDR3 DNA is TGTGCCATCAGGACAGGGGGATTGAACACTGAAGCTTTCTTT.

This chain connects TRBV5-6 to TRBJ1-4, with D possibly TRBD1 on 6 matching bases. V shed 3 bases and J shed 3 bases, with 12 bases lying between them. CDR1 is SGHDT and CDR2 is YYEEEE in the germline V gene. The CDR3 loop spans 15 amino acids. The CDR3 sequence is CASSSAGAANEKLFF. The CDR3 bases are TGTGCCAGCAGCTCAGCGGGGGCGGCTAATGAAAAACTGTTTTTT.

The gene calls are TRBV5-1 and TRBJ1-1, with TRBD1 identical over 7 bases. This CDR3 has 13 residues. V gave up 3 bases and J gave up 2 bases; unmatched junction bases: 1. The germline gives CDR1 SGHRS, CDR2 YFSETQ. The CDR3 sequence is CASSWDSNTEAFF. DNA for the CDR3: TGCGCCAGCAGCTGGGACAGCAACACTGAAGCTTTCTTT.

The chain uses TRBV12-3 or TRBV12-4 and TRBJ2-2; unclear D gene. The germline V and J ends were trimmed by 2 bases and 7 bases, with 8 bases remaining between them. The CDR3 length is 13 residues. The CDR3 DNA is TGTGCCAGCAGTTTAATCCAGAACGGGGAGCTGTTTTTT. It specifies CASSLIQNGELFF.

The chain uses TRBV5-1 and TRBJ2-5; the D is unclear. The germline CDR1 and CDR2 sequences are SGHRS and YFSETQ. This CDR3 region has 13 residues. Trimming removed 1 base from V and 6 bases from J, with 10 bases in between. CDR3 protein: CASSLNGPQTQYF. The CDR3 coding sequence is TGCGCCAGCAGCTTGAATGGCCCACAGACCCAGTACTTC.

This clone was counted a few times. The chain uses TRBV5-1 and TRBJ2-5; a possible D gene is TRBD1 (6 bases). Trimming removed 4 bases at V and 5 bases at J, with 12 bases between. The CDR3 sequence is 13 residues long. From germline, CDR1 is SGHRS and CDR2 YFSETQ. The DNA of the CDR3 is TGCGCCAGCAGCCCAGGGGTTTCCGAGACCCAGTACTTC. Amino acids: CASSPGVSETQYF.

This clone has more than one count but fewer than ten. The chain combines TRBV12-3 or TRBV12-4 with TRBJ1-4, with 7 bases identical to TRBD1. The junction had 5 bases not matched to a gene; V was cut back by 7 bases and J by 6 bases. The CDR3 has 13 residues. The CDR3 loop reads CASKTGSDEKLFF. The DNA for the CDR3 is TGTGCCAGCAAGACAGGGTCCGATGAAAAACTGTTTTTT.

The chain has TRBV2 and TRBJ2-5, with TRBD2 matching 12 bases. This CDR3 is 15 amino acids long. Germline CDR1 reads SNHLY; CDR2 reads FYNNEI. V dropped 9 bases and J dropped 1; count of bases not matched to a gene: 6. The CDR3: CASPSGRAPQETQYF. In nucleotides, the CDR3 is TGTGCCAGTCCTAGCGGGAGGGCCCCCCAAGAGACCCAGTACTTC. The full variable domain, with the rest looked up from reference TRBV2 and TRBJ2-5, is EPEVTQTPSHQVTQMGQEVILRCVPISNHLYFYWYRQILGQKVEFLVSFYNNEISEKSEIFDDQFSVERPDGSNFTLKIRSTKLEDSAMYFCASPSGRAPQETQYFGPGTRLLVL.

The rearrangement joins TRBV27 to TRBJ1-5; 7 positions agree with TRBD1. The CDR3 has 14 amino acids. The ends lost 3 bases at V and 7 bases at J; junction bases unmatched: 6. CDR1 is MNHEY and CDR2 is SMNVEV in the germline V gene (reference sequence). CDR3 DNA: TGTGCCAGCAGTTTGCGACAGGGTATACAGCCCCAGCATTTT. Translating it yields CASSLRQGIQPQHF.

This rearrangement joins TRBV7-3 to TRBJ2-1, with 9 bases lining up with TRBD1. The V gene's germline CDR1 is SGHTA and CDR2 FQGTGA. The CDR3 has 16 amino acids. V was pared by 5 bases and J by 3 bases, with 8 bases of the junction left unmatched. The CDR3 bases are TGTGCCAGCAGCCTCGTCGGGACAGGGCTCTACAATGAGCAGTTCTTC. Protein product: CASSLVGTGLYNEQFF.

The chain recombines TRBV19 with TRBJ1-5; D is unclear. Trimming shortened V by 4 bases and J by 2 bases, and 18 bases separated the two germline ends. The CDR3 totals 17 residues. Germline-derived CDR1 and CDR2 are LNHDA and SQIVND (reference sequence). CDR3 in DNA: TGTGCCAGTAGTAAGGAGTCGCCCCGTATGGGCAATCAGCCCCAGCATTTT. Its protein is CASSKESPRMGNQPQHF.

The chain uses TRBV12-3 or TRBV12-4 and TRBJ2-1; D may be TRBD1 (6 bases). This CDR3 has 12 residues. The V and J ends lost 3 bases and 10 bases respectively, with 10 bases between them. CDR3 loop: CASSLSGQEQFF. The CDR3, as DNA: TGTGCCAGCAGTTTGTCGGGACAAGAGCAGTTCTTC.

In nucleotides, the CDR3 is TGCGCCAGCAGCCGAACGGGACTAGTAGGGGAGACCCAGTACTTC. Its protein product is CASSRTGLVGETQYF. The chain recombines TRBV5-1 with TRBJ2-5, with 8 nucleotides matching TRBD2. Germline CDR1 SGHRS, CDR2 YFSETQ. The CDR3 covers 15 residues. J gave up 5 bases and V 4 bases, and 10 bases lay outside the gene matches.

The sample holds one count of this clone. V and J are TRBV2 and TRBJ1-6, with D perhaps TRBD1 (5 bases). The V and J ends lost 4 bases and 2 bases respectively, with 27 bases between them. Germline V gene lookup returns CDR1 SNHLY and CDR2 FYNNEI. There are 21 residues in the CDR3. The CDR3 DNA reads TGTGCCAGCAGTGGGGCAGGGATGTTGGGGAATGGGGAAACCTATAATTCACCCCTCCACTTT. As protein: CASSGAGMLGNGETYNSPLHF.